This T cell receptor (beta chain) was observed in a study of PD-1 blockade in classical Hodgkin lymphoma. Study-level points and caveats: Only CD4+ TCR diversity, not CD8+, had risen significantly by C4D1. Similar baseline diversity was found in complete responders and newly diagnosed patients.

Brentuximab vedotin exposure varied, and every patient relapsed after autologous stem cell transplantation. Comments on this clone: Its antigen remains unidentified.

Here immunoSEQ multiplex PCR was the method, and the copy in TCRdb shows in-frame clones only, minus some. The table lists about 13,000 clones, about four fifths of them singletons, with roughly 3.9% in the top ten. Germline V lookup: CDR1 MNHEY, CDR2 SVGAGI. The CDR3 runs 15 residues. The V and J ends lost 5 bases and 4 bases respectively, with 17 bases between them. The source is a human donor with classical Hodgkin lymphoma. The chain links TRBV6-5 to TRBJ2-5, with D possibly being TRBD1 or TRBD2 (5 bases each). This material consisted of peripheral blood mononuclear cells (PBMCs), taken at baseline. DNA for the CDR3: TGTGCCAGCAGTCACCCCCCCGGGACCACAGAGACCCAGTACTTC. Protein sequence: CASSHPPGTTETQYF.